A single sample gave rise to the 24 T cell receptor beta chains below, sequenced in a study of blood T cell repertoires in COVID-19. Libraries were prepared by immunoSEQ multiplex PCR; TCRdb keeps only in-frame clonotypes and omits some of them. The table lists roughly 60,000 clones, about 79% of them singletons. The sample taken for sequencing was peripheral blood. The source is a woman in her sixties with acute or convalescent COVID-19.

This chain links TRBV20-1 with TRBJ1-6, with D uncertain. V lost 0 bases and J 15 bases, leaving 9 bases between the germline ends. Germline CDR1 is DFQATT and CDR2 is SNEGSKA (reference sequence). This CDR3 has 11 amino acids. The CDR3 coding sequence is TGCAGTGCTAGAGATCAGGAGGTCCTCCACTTT. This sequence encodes CSARDQEVLHF.

CDR3 DNA sequence: TGTGCCAGCATCAGGGCTGGCTGGGCTGAAGCTTTCTTT. This gives the protein CASIRAGWAEAFF. This chain connects TRBV6-5 to TRBJ1-1; a weak D match, TRBD1 (5 bases). Germline V gene lookup returns CDR1 MNHEY and CDR2 SVGAGI. The length of the CDR3 is 13 residues. Trimming pared 7 bases from V and 6 bases from J, leaving 15 bases between.

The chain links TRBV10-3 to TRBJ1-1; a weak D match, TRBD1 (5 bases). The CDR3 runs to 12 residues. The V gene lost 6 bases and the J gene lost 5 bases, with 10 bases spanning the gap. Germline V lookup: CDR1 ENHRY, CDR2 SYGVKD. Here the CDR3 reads CAIRDTATEAFF. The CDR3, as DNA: TGTGCCATCAGGGACACCGCTACTGAAGCTTTCTTT.

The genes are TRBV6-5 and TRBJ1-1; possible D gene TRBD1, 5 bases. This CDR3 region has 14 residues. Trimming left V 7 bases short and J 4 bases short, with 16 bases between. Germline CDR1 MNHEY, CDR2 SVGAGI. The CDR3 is CASNPFQGGTEAFF. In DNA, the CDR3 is TGTGCCAGCAATCCCTTCCAGGGTGGCACTGAAGCTTTCTTT.

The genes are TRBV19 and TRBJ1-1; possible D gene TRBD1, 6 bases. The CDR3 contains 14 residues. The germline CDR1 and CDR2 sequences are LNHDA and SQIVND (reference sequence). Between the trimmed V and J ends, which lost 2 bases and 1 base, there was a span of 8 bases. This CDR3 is CASSIRGQNTEAFF. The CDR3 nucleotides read TGTGCCAGTAGTATAAGGGGACAGAACACTGAAGCTTTCTTT.

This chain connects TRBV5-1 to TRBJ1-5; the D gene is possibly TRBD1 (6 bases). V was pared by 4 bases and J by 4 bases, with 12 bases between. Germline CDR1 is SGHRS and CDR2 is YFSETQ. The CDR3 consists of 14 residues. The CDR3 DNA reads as TGCGCCAGCAGCCCCGGGACACTAAATCAGCCCCAGCATTTT. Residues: CASSPGTLNQPQHF.

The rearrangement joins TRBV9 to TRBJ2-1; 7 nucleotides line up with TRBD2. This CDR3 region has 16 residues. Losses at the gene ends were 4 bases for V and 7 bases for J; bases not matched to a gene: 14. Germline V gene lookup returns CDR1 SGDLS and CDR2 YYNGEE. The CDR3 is CASSPGQAGLENEQFF. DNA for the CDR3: TGTGCCAGCAGCCCCGGACAAGCGGGGCTGGAGAATGAGCAGTTCTTC.

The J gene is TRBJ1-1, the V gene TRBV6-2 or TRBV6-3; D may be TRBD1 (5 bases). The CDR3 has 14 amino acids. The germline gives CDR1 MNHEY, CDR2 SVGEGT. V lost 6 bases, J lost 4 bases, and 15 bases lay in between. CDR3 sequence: CASSARVGGTEAFF. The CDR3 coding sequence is TGTGCCAGCAGCGCAAGGGTGGGGGGCACTGAAGCTTTCTTT.

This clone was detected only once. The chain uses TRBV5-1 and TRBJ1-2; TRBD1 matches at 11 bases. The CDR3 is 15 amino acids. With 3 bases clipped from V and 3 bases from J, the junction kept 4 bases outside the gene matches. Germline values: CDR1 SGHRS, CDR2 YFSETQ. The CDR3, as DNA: TGCGCCAGCAGCTCTGGACAGGGGGCGTACTATGGCTACACCTTC. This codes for CASSSGQGAYYGYTF.

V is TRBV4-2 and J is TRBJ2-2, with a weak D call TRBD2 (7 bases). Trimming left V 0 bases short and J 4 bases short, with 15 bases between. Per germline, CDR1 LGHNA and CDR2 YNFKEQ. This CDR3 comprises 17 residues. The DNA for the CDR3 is TGTGCCAGCAGCCAAGATTTGGGGGGGGCGGGCACCGGGGAGCTGTTTTTT. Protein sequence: CASSQDLGGAGTGELFF.

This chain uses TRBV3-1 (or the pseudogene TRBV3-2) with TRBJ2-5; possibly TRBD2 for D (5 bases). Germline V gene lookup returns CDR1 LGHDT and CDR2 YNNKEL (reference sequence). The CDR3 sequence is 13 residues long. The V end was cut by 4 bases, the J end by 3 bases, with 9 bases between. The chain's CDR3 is CASSPTGKETQYF. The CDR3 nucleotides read TGTGCCAGCAGCCCCACGGGGAAAGAGACCCAGTACTTC.

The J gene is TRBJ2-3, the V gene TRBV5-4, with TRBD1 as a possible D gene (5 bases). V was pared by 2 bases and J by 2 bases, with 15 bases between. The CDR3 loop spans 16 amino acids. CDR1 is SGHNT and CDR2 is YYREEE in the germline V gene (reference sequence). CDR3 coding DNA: TGTGCCAGCAGCTTACACACAGGAAGCGACACAGATACGCAGTATTTT. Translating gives CASSLHTGSDTDTQYF.

In nucleotides, the CDR3 is TGCAGCGTTGAAGATCGACAGGGGAGTACTGAAGCTTTCTTT. Its protein product is CSVEDRQGSTEAFF. The chain recombines TRBV29-1 with TRBJ1-1; 8 bases agree with TRBD1. Trimming removed 0 bases from V and 5 bases from J; junction bases left unmatched: 5. The CDR3 consists of 14 residues. The germline V gene encodes CDR1 SQVTM and CDR2 ANQGSEA.

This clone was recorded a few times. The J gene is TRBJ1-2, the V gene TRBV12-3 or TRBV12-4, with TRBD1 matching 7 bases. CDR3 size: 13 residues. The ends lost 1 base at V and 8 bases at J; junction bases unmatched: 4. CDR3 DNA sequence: TGTGCCAGCAGTTTAGGGCAGGGGGTCGGCTACACCTTC. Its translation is CASSLGQGVGYTF.

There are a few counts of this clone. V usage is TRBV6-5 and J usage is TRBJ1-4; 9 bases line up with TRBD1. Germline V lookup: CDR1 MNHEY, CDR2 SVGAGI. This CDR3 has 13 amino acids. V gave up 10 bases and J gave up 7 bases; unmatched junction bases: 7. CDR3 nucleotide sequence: TGTGCCACCGGGGACAGGGACCGTGAAAAACTGTTTTTT. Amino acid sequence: CATGDRDREKLFF.

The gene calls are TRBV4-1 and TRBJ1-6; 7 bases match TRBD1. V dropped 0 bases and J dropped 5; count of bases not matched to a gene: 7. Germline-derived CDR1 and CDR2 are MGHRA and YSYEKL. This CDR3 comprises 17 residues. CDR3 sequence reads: CASSQDRGSVNNSPLHF. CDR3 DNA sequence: TGCGCCAGCAGCCAAGACAGGGGGTCGGTAAATAATTCACCCCTCCACTTT.

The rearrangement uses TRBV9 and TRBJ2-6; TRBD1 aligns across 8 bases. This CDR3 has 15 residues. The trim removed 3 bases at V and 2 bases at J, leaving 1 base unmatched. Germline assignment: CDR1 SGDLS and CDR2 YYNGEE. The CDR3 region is CASSDRGTGANVLTF. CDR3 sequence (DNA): TGTGCCAGCAGCGACAGGGGGACTGGGGCCAACGTCCTGACTTTC.

The CDR3, as DNA: TGTGCCAGCCGGGGGGGACAACTGAACACTGAAGCTTTCTTT. It translates to CASRGGQLNTEAFF. The chain carries TRBV28 and TRBJ1-1, with TRBD1 as a possible D gene (6 bases). The V gene lost 8 bases and the J gene lost 0 bases, with 13 bases spanning the gap. The CDR3 totals 14 residues. The germline CDR1 and CDR2 sequences are MDHEN and SYDVKM.

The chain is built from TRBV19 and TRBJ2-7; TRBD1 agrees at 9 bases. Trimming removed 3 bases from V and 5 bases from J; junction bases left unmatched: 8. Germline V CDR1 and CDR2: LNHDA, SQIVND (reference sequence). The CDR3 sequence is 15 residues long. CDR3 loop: CASSMDRGTRNEQYF. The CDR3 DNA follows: TGTGCCAGTAGTATGGACAGGGGAACACGGAACGAGCAGTACTTC.

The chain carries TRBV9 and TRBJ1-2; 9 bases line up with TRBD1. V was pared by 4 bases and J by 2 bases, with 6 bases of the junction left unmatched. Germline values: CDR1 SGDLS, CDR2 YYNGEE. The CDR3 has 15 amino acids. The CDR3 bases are TGTGCCAGCAGCCTGACCGGGACAGGGAACTATGGCTACACCTTC. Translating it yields CASSLTGTGNYGYTF.

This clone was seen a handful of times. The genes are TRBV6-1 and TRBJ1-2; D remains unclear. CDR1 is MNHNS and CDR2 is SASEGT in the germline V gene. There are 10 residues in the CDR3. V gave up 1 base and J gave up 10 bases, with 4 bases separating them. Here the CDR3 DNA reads TGTGCCAGCAGTGAAGTAGACTACACCTTC. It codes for CASSEVDYTF.

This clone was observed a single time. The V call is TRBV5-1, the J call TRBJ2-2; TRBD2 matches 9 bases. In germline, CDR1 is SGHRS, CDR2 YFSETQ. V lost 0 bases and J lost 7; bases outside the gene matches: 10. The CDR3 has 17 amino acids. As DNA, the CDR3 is TGCGCCAGCAGCTTGGGCGCTAGCGGGGCCGGCGGCGGGGAGCTGTTTTTT. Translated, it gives CASSLGASGAGGGELFF.

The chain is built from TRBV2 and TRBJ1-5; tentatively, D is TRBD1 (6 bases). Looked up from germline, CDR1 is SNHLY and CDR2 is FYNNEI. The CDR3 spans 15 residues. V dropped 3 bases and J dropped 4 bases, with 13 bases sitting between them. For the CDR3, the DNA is TGTGCCAGCAGTGACCCCAGGGGCCTAAATCAGCCCCAGCATTTT. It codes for CASSDPRGLNQPQHF.

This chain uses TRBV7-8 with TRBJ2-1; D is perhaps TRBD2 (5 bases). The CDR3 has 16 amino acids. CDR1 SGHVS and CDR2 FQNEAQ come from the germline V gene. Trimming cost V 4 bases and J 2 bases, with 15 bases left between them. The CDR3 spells CASSSSRGTPYNEQFF. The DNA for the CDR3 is TGTGCCAGCAGCTCTAGTCGGGGTACGCCCTACAATGAGCAGTTCTTC.